This T cell receptor (beta chain) was captured in a study of cytomegalovirus exposure and HLA in healthy donors. Findings and limits, study-wide: Confirmation in vitro established that a few CMV-associated chains were specific for CMV antigens. A later analysis, which compared TCR beta chains of equal frequency, found the HLA-associated ones more clonally expanded.

PCR involved 60 Vbeta and 13 Jbeta primers. The protocol was immunoSEQ multiplex PCR, while the TCRdb copy is restricted to in-frame clones and leaves out a portion. The table includes about 240,000 clones, around four fifths detected once. Germline CDR1 is MDHEN and CDR2 is SYDVKM. The CDR3 loop spans 16 amino acids. V lost 3 bases, J lost 4 bases, and 17 bases lay in between. For this clone: The antigen remains undetermined.

This TCR derives from a boy between 10 and 17 years old in good health and CMV-seronegative. Sequenced: PBMCs. J is TRBJ2-3 and V is TRBV28; D is ambiguous. The CDR3 bases are TGTGCCAGCAGTTTCCCCGACCTCCTGGGCGCAGATACGCAGTATTTT. Residues: CASSFPDLLGADTQYF.